This TCR beta chain was captured by sequencing in a study of Ad26.COV2.S vaccination and SARS-CoV-2 variants. TCRdb's table, derived via immunoSEQ multiplex PCR, lists solely in-frame clones and lacks some. The table records more than 350,000 clones, 90% of them present only once. Treatment here: roughly 18 received Ad26.COV2.S at low or high dose, single or two shots; a few received placebo; per-sample allocation not given. Samples analyzed were those drawn on day 63 after the first vaccine or placebo injection. Germline V gene data show CDR1 as LNHDA and CDR2 as SQIVND (reference sequence). Trimming shortened V by 3 bases and J by 1 base, and 12 bases separated the two germline ends. The CDR3 spans 15 residues.

The chain is built from TRBV19 and TRBJ1-1, with D unclear. The source material was peripheral blood, sampled in a trial of Ad26.COV2.S vaccine versus placebo. This clonotype originated in a person aged 18-65 years who received the Ad26.COV2.S COVID-19 vaccine or a placebo. CDR3 residues: CASSIFTGENTEAFF. In DNA form, the CDR3 reads TGTGCCAGTAGTATCTTCACGGGTGAGAACACTGAAGCTTTCTTT.